The source of this T cell receptor beta chain is a study of T-cell reconstitution after alpha-beta-depleted transplantation in children. Molecular barcoding with unique molecular identifiers was used for the TCRbeta library. TCRdb processed the PCR reads anew with MiXCR; each CDR3 protein has one entry. The sample consists of 490,000 or so distinct CDR3 sequences, 12% of them appearing once. The material sequenced was PBMCs from the stem cell graft donor, taken from the stem cell graft. The TCR was taken from a human donor who donated a stem cell graft to a child with combined immunodeficiency.

The CDR3 DNA sequence: TGTGCCAAGAGATACCCCGGGACAGGGGGTAGCTCCTATAATTCACCCCTCCACTTT. This translates into CAKRYPGTGGSSYNSPLHF. The gene calls are TRBV27 and TRBJ1-6; 11 bases are shared with TRBD1. The germline V gene encodes CDR1 MNHEY and CDR2 SMNVEV (reference sequence). CDR3 size: 19 residues. The J segment lost 0 bases and the V segment lost 10 bases, leaving 14 bases of the junction unmatched.